A selection of T cell receptor beta chains follows, all from one sample in a study of molecular identifiers for immune sequencing clone quantification. TCRdb ran MiXCR on the PCR reads and lists one entry per CDR3 protein. The sample contains about 500,000 distinct CDR3 sequences, around 23% of which appear only once. Sequenced: naive CD8+ T cells from blood, with Jurkat cell RNA spiked in. These TCRs come from a human donor in good health. Some libraries in this study had Jurkat cell RNA spiked in. The CDR3 runs from the conserved cysteine through the conserved F or W. D genes are given only for firm matches. Size is stated for part of the rows, as once, few or many counts, or as a class when the clone is expanded.

V gene	J gene	clone size	D gene	CDR3 protein	CDR3 DNA
TRBV20-1	TRBJ2-2	NA	NA	CSARYLARLLVTGELFF	TGCAGTGCTAGGTACCTAGCGAGATTGTTAGTCACCGGGGAGCTGTTTTTT
TRBV14	TRBJ1-6	few	TRBD1	CASSPGQGGSYNSPLHF	TGTGCCAGCAGCCCGGGACAGGGGGGATCCTATAATTCACCCCTCCACTTT
TRBV6-2/TRBV6-3	TRBJ2-7	NA	NA	CASVSRTLHEQYF	TGTGCCAGCGTTTCCCGGACTCTCCACGAGCAGTACTTC
TRBV7-9	TRBJ2-7	many	NA	CASSSKDAGIYEQYF	TGTGCCAGCAGCTCCAAAGATGCAGGGATCTACGAGCAGTACTTC
TRBV4-3	TRBJ2-3	NA	NA	CASCQAGLSTDTQYF	TGCGCCAGCTGCCAAGCTGGCCTCAGCACAGATACGCAGTATTTT
TRBV7-2	TRBJ2-6	NA	NA	CASSLVASGGAFSGANVLTF	TGTGCCAGCAGCTTAGTGGCGTCGGGGGGCGCCTTCTCTGGGGCCAACGTCCTGACTTTC
TRBV13	TRBJ1-1	few	NA	CASSSGPSITEAFF	TGTGCCAGCAGCTCGGGACCGTCGATCACTGAAGCTTTCTTT
TRBV29-1	TRBJ1-2	few	TRBD1	CSAGVRGPYGYTF	TGCAGCGCTGGGGTCAGGGGGCCTTATGGCTACACCTTC
TRBV2	TRBJ2-2	NA	TRBD2	CASSDSSGRAYVTGELFF	TGTGCCAGCAGTGATTCTAGCGGGAGGGCCTATGTGACCGGGGAGCTGTTTTTT
TRBV7-2	TRBJ2-7	NA	NA	CASSQETSTYEQYF	TGTGCCAGCAGCCAAGAGACTAGTACCTACGAGCAGTACTTC
TRBV27	TRBJ2-2	NA	NA	CASSLLGPAELFF	TGTGCCAGCAGTTTACTGGGCCCAGCGGAGCTGTTTTTT
TRBV20-1	TRBJ2-7	NA	TRBD2	CSARPLAGALGEQYF	TGCAGTGCTAGACCACTAGCGGGAGCGCTAGGCGAGCAGTACTTC
TRBV29-1	TRBJ2-7	NA	NA	CSVSWGAVYEQYF	TGCAGCGTCTCCTGGGGGGCGGTCTACGAGCAGTACTTC
TRBV30	TRBJ1-5	NA	NA	CAWSVGRGGQPQHF	TGTGCCTGGAGTGTGGGGCGGGGGGGTCAGCCCCAGCATTTT
TRBV20-1	TRBJ2-5	few	TRBD2	CSARRLAGETQYF	TGCAGTGCCAGGAGGCTAGCGGGGGAGACCCAGTACTTC
TRBV4-1	TRBJ2-7	NA	NA	CASSQDLAGEQYF	TGCGCCAGCAGCCAAGATCTAGCCGGCGAGCAGTACTTC
TRBV12-3/TRBV12-4	TRBJ1-2	few	TRBD1	CASSFTGGEDYGYTF	TGTGCCAGCAGTTTTACAGGGGGAGAGGACTATGGCTACACCTTC
TRBV28	TRBJ2-2	NA	NA	CASSVTGTTGELFF	TGTGCCAGCTCAGTTACAGGGACCACCGGGGAGCTGTTTTTT
TRBV29-1	TRBJ2-2	many	TRBD1	CSVDRETGELFF	TGCAGCGTGGACAGGGAGACCGGGGAGCTGTTTTTT
TRBV6-5	TRBJ1-1	many	NA	CASSYGTFNEAFF	TGTGCCAGCAGTTACGGGACATTCAATGAAGCTTTCTTT
TRBV6-5	TRBJ1-1	many	NA	CASSYSGMNTEAFF	TGTGCCAGCAGTTACAGTGGGATGAACACTGAAGCTTTCTTT
TRBV4-1	TRBJ2-1	NA	TRBD2	CASSQGGLAGWTYNEQFF	TGCGCCAGCAGCCAAGGAGGACTAGCGGGATGGACCTACAATGAGCAGTTCTTC
TRBV4-1	TRBJ2-1	few	NA	CASSQGLGYNEQFF	TGCGCCAGCAGCCAAGGACTAGGATACAATGAGCAGTTCTTC
TRBV3-1	TRBJ2-5	few	NA	CASSRRAGTDETQYF	TGTGCCAGCAGCCGAAGGGCGGGGACGGATGAGACCCAGTACTTC
TRBV7-9	TRBJ2-1	many	NA	CASSQTISYNEQFF	TGTGCCAGCAGCCAGACTATTTCCTACAATGAGCAGTTCTTC
TRBV7-4	TRBJ2-3	many	NA	CASSADDTFSTDTQYF	TGTGCCAGCAGCGCAGACGACACCTTTAGCACAGATACGCAGTATTTT
TRBV2	TRBJ2-1	NA	NA	CASSVGQATYNEQFF	TGTGCCAGCAGTGTTGGCCAGGCGACCTACAATGAGCAGTTCTTC
TRBV19	TRBJ1-5	few	NA	CASSISVWGIDQPQHF	TGTGCCAGTAGTATATCTGTCTGGGGAATCGATCAGCCCCAGCATTTT
TRBV14	TRBJ1-2	many	NA	CASSREASYGYTF	TGTGCCAGCTCCAGGGAGGCGAGCTATGGCTACACCTTC
TRBV5-4	TRBJ1-1	once	TRBD1	CASSLSGTVNTEALF	TGTGCCAGCAGCTTATCTGGGACAGTGAACACTGAAGCTCTCTTT
TRBV28	TRBJ2-7	many	NA	CASSLSRYYEQYF	TGTGCCAGCAGTTTATCCCGATACTACGAGCAGTACTTC